The rows below give T cell receptor beta chains drawn from one sample of a study of blood T cell repertoires in COVID-19. Libraries were prepared by immunoSEQ multiplex PCR; TCRdb keeps only in-frame clonotypes and omits some of them. The sample includes fewer than 200,000 clones, roughly 80% of them seen just once. Sequencing was done on a sample of peripheral blood. The receptors were gathered from an older woman with COVID-19, enrolled during active disease. CDR3s include the opening cysteine and the closing phenylalanine or tryptophan. The D gene is left open where the match is weak. Expanded clones get a size class; other rows say once, few or many, or leave the size out.

cdr3_aa cdr3_nt v_call clone_size j_call d_call
CASSLYRENPEQYF TGTGCCAGCAGCTTGTACAGGGAGAACCCGGAGCAGTACTTC TRBV5-5 NA TRBJ2-7 NA
CASSFLNPDEAFF TGCGCCAGCAGCTTTCTCAACCCAGATGAAGCTTTCTTT TRBV5-1 NA TRBJ1-1 NA
CATSPRTREKLFF TGTGCCACTTCCCCCCGCACTCGGGAAAAACTGTTTTTT TRBV19 NA TRBJ1-4 NA
CASSKALPRLAGEDNEQFF TGTGCCAGCAGCAAAGCGCTTCCGAGACTAGCGGGAGAAGACAATGAGCAGTTCTTC TRBV21-1 NA TRBJ2-1 NA
CASSQTGGNEKLFF TGCGCCAGCAGCCAGACAGGGGGGAATGAAAAACTGTTTTTT TRBV4-3 NA TRBJ1-4 TRBD1
CATIPRTKFYEQYF TGTGCCACCATACCTAGGACAAAATTCTACGAGCAGTACTTC TRBV24-1 NA TRBJ2-7 NA
CASRHQGTDNSPLHF TGTGCCAGCAGGCATCAGGGGACAGATAATTCACCCCTCCACTTT TRBV6-6 NA TRBJ1-6 TRBD1
CASSLGGASGRTYNEQFF TGTGCCAGCAGCTTGGGGGGGGCTAGCGGGAGAACCTACAATGAGCAGTTCTTC TRBV5-4 NA TRBJ2-1 TRBD2
CASSPGTANSPLHF TGTGCCAGCAGCCCCGGGACAGCAAATTCACCCCTCCACTTT TRBV7-9 NA TRBJ1-6 TRBD1
CASSPGQGTGDTEAFF TGTGCCAGCAGCCCCGGACAGGGAACGGGGGACACTGAAGCTTTCTTT TRBV7-3 NA TRBJ1-1 TRBD1
CASSAGGQSSYNSPLHF TGTGCCAGCAGCGCAGGGGGACAGAGCTCCTATAATTCACCCCTCCACTTT TRBV5-4 NA TRBJ1-6 TRBD1
CASSLGGGYTF TGCGCCAGCAGCTTGGGGGGCGGCTACACCTTC TRBV5-1 few TRBJ1-2 NA
CASSIAGVVAGELFF TGTGCCAGTAGTATAGCGGGAGTCGTAGCCGGGGAGCTGTTTTTT TRBV19 NA TRBJ2-2 NA
CASSQNEKLFF TGTGCCAGCAGCCAAAATGAGAAACTGTTTTTT TRBV5-4 NA TRBJ1-4 NA
CASSITGLACYNEQFF TGCGCCAGCAGTATAACGGGACTAGCATGCTACAATGAGCAGTTCTTC TRBV10-1 once TRBJ2-1 TRBD2
CASSSPGQGRKLFF TGTGCCAGCAGTTCCCCCGGACAGGGGCGAAAACTGTTTTTT TRBV28 once TRBJ1-4 TRBD1
CASSFKTGREQYF TGTGCCAGCAGTTTTAAGACAGGGAGGGAGCAGTACTTC TRBV28 once TRBJ2-7 NA
CASSLNRGWTEAFF TGTGCCAGCAGTCTTAACAGGGGGTGGACTGAAGCTTTCTTT TRBV27 NA TRBJ1-1 TRBD1
CAWHFAVNTGELFF TGTGCCTGGCACTTTGCGGTAAACACCGGGGAGCTGTTTTTT TRBV30 NA TRBJ2-2 NA
CASSLGGFGEQYF TGTGCCAGCAGTTTAGGAGGGTTCGGCGAGCAGTACTTC TRBV27 NA TRBJ2-7 NA
CASSSGGASNQPQHF TGTGCCAGCAGTTCGGGGGGGGCTAGCAATCAGCCCCAGCATTTT TRBV6-5 NA TRBJ1-5 NA
CASGFKAGGPLETQYF TGTGCTAGTGGTTTTAAAGCGGGAGGGCCGTTAGAGACCCAGTACTTC TRBV12-5 NA TRBJ2-5 TRBD2
CASSFSQGLATF TGTGCCAGCAGTTTTTCTCAGGGGCTCGCAACCTTT TRBV27 NA TRBJ1-1 NA
CASTDRGTYEQYF TGTGCCAGCACGGACAGGGGCACCTACGAGCAGTACTTC TRBV21-1 NA TRBJ2-7 NA
CASSRAVSYEQYF TGTGCCAGCTCGCGAGCGGTATCCTACGAGCAGTACTTC TRBV6-5 few TRBJ2-7 NA
CASSMGLAGVLTGELFF TGTGCCAGTAGTATGGGTCTAGCGGGAGTACTCACCGGGGAGCTGTTTTTT TRBV19 NA TRBJ2-2 TRBD2
CASRTDYGYTF TGTGCCAGTAGGACTGACTATGGCTACACCTTC TRBV19 NA TRBJ1-2 NA
CASSIVGALETQYF TGTGCCAGTAGTATTGTGGGGGCTTTGGAGACCCAGTACTTC TRBV19 NA TRBJ2-5 NA
CATSGRGPEFVF TGTGCCACCAGTGGGAGGGGGCCCGAATTTGTCTTT TRBV24-1 NA TRBJ1-1 TRBD1
CSVHIPTDTQYF TGCAGCGTTCACATTCCCACAGATACGCAGTATTTT TRBV29-1 NA TRBJ2-3 NA
CASSFGDRLYF TGTGCCAGCAGCTTTGGTGACAGGCTCTACTTC TRBV11-3 NA TRBJ2-7 NA
CASSLRDSSTGELFF TGTGCCAGCAGCTTAAGGGACAGCTCCACCGGGGAGCTGTTTTTT TRBV7-9 NA TRBJ2-2 TRBD1
CASSPAYEQYF TGTGCCAGCAGTCCCGCCTACGAGCAGTACTTC TRBV6-2/TRBV6-3 NA TRBJ2-7 NA
CASSQGVGTGRSGQYF TGTGCCAGCAGCCAAGGGGTGGGGACAGGGAGAAGCGGGCAGTACTTC TRBV3-1/TRBV3-2 few TRBJ2-7 TRBD1
CASSEADRAVGEKLFF TGTGCCAGCAGTGAAGCGGACAGGGCGGTAGGAGAAAAACTGTTTTTT TRBV6-1 NA TRBJ1-4 TRBD1
CASSALGGSTDTQYF TGTGCCAGCAGCGCCCTTGGGGGGAGCACAGATACGCAGTATTTT TRBV7-8 NA TRBJ2-3 NA
CASSRGMTYEQYF TGTGCCAGCAGCCGCGGCATGACCTACGAGCAGTACTTC TRBV7-2 NA TRBJ2-7 NA
CAISGGQGQPQHF TGTGCCATCAGTGGAGGACAGGGCCAGCCCCAGCATTTT TRBV10-3 NA TRBJ1-5 TRBD1
CASSYAPTGETQYF TGTGCCAGCAGTTACGCACCCACGGGGGAGACCCAGTACTTC TRBV6-5 NA TRBJ2-5 NA
CASSLSGRAMGEQYF TGTGCCAGCAGTCTTAGCGGGAGGGCCATGGGGGAGCAGTACTTC TRBV27 once TRBJ2-7 TRBD2
CSVEDPNGRVYNEQFF TGCAGCGTTGAAGATCCCAACGGGAGGGTCTACAATGAGCAGTTCTTC TRBV29-1 NA TRBJ2-1 TRBD2
CASSTTSGKRKTQYF TGTGCCAGTAGTACGACTAGCGGGAAGCGAAAGACCCAGTACTTC TRBV19 NA TRBJ2-5 TRBD2
CASSPTGGNGYTF TGTGCCAGCAGTCCGACAGGGGGCAACGGCTACACCTTC TRBV2 few TRBJ1-2 TRBD1
CASSSGQPNQPQHF TGTGCCAGCAGCTCCGGACAGCCGAATCAGCCCCAGCATTTT TRBV7-8 NA TRBJ1-5 NA
CASGLALTGNNEQFF TGTGCTAGTGGTTTGGCGTTGACTGGAAACAATGAGCAGTTCTTC TRBV12-5 few TRBJ2-1 NA
CASSTDRGWGPYSNQPQHF TGTGCCAGCAGTACCGACCGGGGGTGGGGACCTTATAGCAATCAGCCCCAGCATTTT TRBV7-2 NA TRBJ1-5 NA
CASSPGQGLRNTEAFF TGTGCCAGCTCACCCGGACAGGGGCTGAGGAACACTGAAGCTTTCTTT TRBV18 NA TRBJ1-1 TRBD1
CASRYFAGAGELFF TGTGCCAGCAGATACTTTGCGGGAGCGGGGGAGCTGTTTTTT TRBV6-5 NA TRBJ2-2 TRBD2
CASSVGTSGRAAYF TGTGCCAGCAGCGTAGGGACTAGCGGGAGGGCCGCTTACTTC TRBV9 NA TRBJ2-4 TRBD2
CASSPPDRGHTEAFF TGTGCCAGCTCACCACCGGACAGGGGGCACACTGAAGCTTTCTTT TRBV18 NA TRBJ1-1 TRBD1
CASSTPGQGAYEQYF TGTGCCAGCAGTACTCCGGGACAGGGGGCCTACGAGCAGTACTTC TRBV28 NA TRBJ2-7 TRBD1
CASSRLAGENTDTQYF TGCGCCAGCAGCCGACTTGCTGGAGAGAACACAGATACGCAGTATTTT TRBV5-1 NA TRBJ2-3 NA
CASTKVVIGQYNEQFF TGTGCCAGCACCAAAGTGGTTATAGGACAGTACAATGAGCAGTTCTTC TRBV25-1 NA TRBJ2-1 NA
CASSLGRGGRKYF TGTGCCAGCAGCTTGGGTAGGGGCGGGAGAAAGTACTTC TRBV5-6 NA TRBJ2-4 TRBD2
CASSLPGSSGANVLTF TGTGCCAGCAGTTTACCGGGTTCCTCGGGGGCCAACGTCCTGACTTTC TRBV6-6 NA TRBJ2-6 NA
CATWGGQGLRNYGYTF TGTGCCACCTGGGGGGGGCAGGGCCTGCGCAACTATGGCTACACCTTC TRBV19 NA TRBJ1-2 NA
CASSVARTGYEQYF TGTGCCAGCTCCGTTGCTCGCACAGGTTACGAGCAGTACTTC TRBV6-5 NA TRBJ2-7 NA
CASSPEDLNYGYTF TGTGCCAGCTCACCCGAGGACTTAAACTATGGCTACACCTTC TRBV18 NA TRBJ1-2 NA
CASRGQVASTDTQYF TGTGCCAGCAGAGGACAGGTCGCAAGCACAGATACGCAGTATTTT TRBV27 NA TRBJ2-3 TRBD1